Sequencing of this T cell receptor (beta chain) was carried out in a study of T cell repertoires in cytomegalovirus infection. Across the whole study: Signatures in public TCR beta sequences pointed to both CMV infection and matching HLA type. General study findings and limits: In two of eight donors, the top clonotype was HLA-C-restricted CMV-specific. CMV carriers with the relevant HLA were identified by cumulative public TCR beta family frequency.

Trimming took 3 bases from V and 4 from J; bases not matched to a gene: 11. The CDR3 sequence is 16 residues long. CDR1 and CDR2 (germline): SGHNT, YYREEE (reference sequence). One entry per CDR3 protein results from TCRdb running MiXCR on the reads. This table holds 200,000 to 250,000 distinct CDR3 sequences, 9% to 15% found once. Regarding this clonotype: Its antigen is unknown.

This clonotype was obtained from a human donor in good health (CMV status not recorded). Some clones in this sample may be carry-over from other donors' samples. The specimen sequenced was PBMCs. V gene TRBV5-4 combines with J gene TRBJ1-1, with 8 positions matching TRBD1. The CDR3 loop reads CASSSRVTGGGTEAFF. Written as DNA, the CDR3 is TGTGCCAGCAGCTCCCGGGTCACAGGGGGAGGCACTGAAGCTTTCTTT. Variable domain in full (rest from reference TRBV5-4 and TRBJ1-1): ETGVTQSPTHLIKTRGQQVTLRCSSQSGHNTVSWYQQALGQGPQFIFQYYREEENGRGNFPPRFSGLQFPNYSSELNVNALELDDSALYLCASSSRVTGGGTEAFFGQGTRLTVV.